This T cell receptor beta chain was sequenced during a study of patients and donors after allogeneic stem cell transplantation. The V gene lost 0 bases and the J gene lost 6 bases, with 12 bases spanning the gap. The germline CDR1 and CDR2 sequences are GTSNPN and SVGIG (reference sequence). CDR3 length equals 14 residues. A single record per CDR3 protein comes from TCRdb applying MiXCR to the RT-PCR reads. The sample shows tens of thousands of distinct CDR3 sequences, roughly 5.2% of them seen only once. The sequence was obtained from a human donor who was either an allogeneic HSCT recipient or a stem cell or donor lymphocyte infusion donor (not recorded which). It is not recorded whose cells these are; they may come from a transplant donor. The gene calls are TRBV30 and TRBJ1-5, with D tentatively TRBD1 (5 bases). Sequencing was performed on blood, either unsorted or a sorted T cell fraction (not recorded which). The CDR3 here is CAWSVDSPGQPQHF. The CDR3 DNA sequence: TGTGCCTGGAGTGTAGACAGCCCGGGTCAGCCCCAGCATTTT.